Listed below are T cell receptor beta chains from one sample, sequenced in a study of T-cell memory formation after mild COVID-19. TCRdb independently ran MiXCR on the 5' RACE reads; one entry per CDR3 protein. This table holds 65,000 to 90,000 distinct CDR3 sequences, about 14% found once. The sequenced sample was PBMCs or a T cell subset sorted from them (not recorded which). The receptors shown here come from an adult woman who had mild COVID-19 (a few samples of this study predate the infection). Cell type and time point are not known. Both conserved end residues are part of each CDR3. The D gene is left open where the match is weak. Clone size is stated in some rows and not others, as once, few, many or a class when expanded.

j_call clone_size d_call v_call cdr3_aa cdr3_nt
TRBJ2-3 . . TRBV12-3/TRBV12-4 CASSFQGPSTDTQYF TGTGCCAGCAGTTTTCAGGGCCCTAGCACAGATACGCAGTATTTT
TRBJ2-2 . . TRBV7-3 CASSRRAGELFF TGTGCCAGCAGCCGTAGGGCCGGGGAGCTGTTTTTT
TRBJ1-2 few . TRBV20-1 CSVPIRDPNYGYTF TGCAGTGTTCCGATCAGGGATCCTAACTATGGCTACACCTTC
TRBJ2-7 . TRBD1 TRBV7-6 CASSPRAGTGSSYEQYF TGTGCCAGCAGCCCTCGGGCGGGGACAGGTAGTTCCTACGAGCAGTACTTC
TRBJ2-5 . TRBD1 TRBV6-1 CASIRFGQVEETQYF TGTGCCAGCATTAGATTTGGACAGGTGGAGGAGACCCAGTACTTC
TRBJ2-7 . . TRBV3-1 CASSAGMDSSYEQYF TGTGCCAGCAGCGCGGGTATGGACAGCTCCTACGAGCAGTACTTC
TRBJ2-6 . . TRBV7-9 CATRFEQGRSGANVLTF TGTGCCACTCGATTTGAACAGGGACGCTCTGGGGCCAACGTCCTGACTTTC
TRBJ2-7 few TRBD2 TRBV19 CASSISSGTYEQYF TGTGCCAGTAGTATCTCTAGCGGCACCTACGAGCAGTACTTC
TRBJ2-3 few TRBD2 TRBV19 CASSTGLAGGADTQYF TGTGCCAGTAGTACCGGACTAGCGGGAGGAGCTGATACGCAGTATTTT
TRBJ2-2 few . TRBV3-1 CASSQFPVLGGGTGELFF TGTGCCAGCAGCCAGTTTCCCGTCCTGGGGGGAGGCACCGGGGAGCTGTTTTTT
TRBJ1-2 few . TRBV3-1 CASSKGRTDGYTF TGTGCCAGCAGCAAGGGCCGTACCGATGGCTACACCTTC
TRBJ2-7 few . TRBV18 CASSPGDAYEQYF TGTGCCAGCTCACCAGGGGATGCCTACGAGCAGTACTTC
TRBJ2-3 . . TRBV5-1 CASSFGQSSTDTQYF TGCGCCAGCAGCTTTGGACAGTCTAGCACAGATACGCAGTATTTT
TRBJ2-2 . TRBD1 TRBV11-2 CASSLDGWGQGPTGELFF TGTGCCAGCAGCTTAGACGGCTGGGGACAGGGCCCGACCGGGGAGCTGTTTTTT
TRBJ1-2 . . TRBV2 CASRAAGNYGYTF TGTGCCAGCAGGGCCGCGGGGAACTATGGCTACACCTTC
TRBJ2-1 few . TRBV28 CASSYRGPPEEQFF TGTGCCAGCAGTTACCGAGGACCCCCGGAGGAGCAGTTCTTC
TRBJ1-2 few . TRBV27 CASSLLQGDGYTF TGTGCCAGCAGTTTACTACAGGGTGATGGCTACACCTTC
TRBJ2-1 . TRBD1 TRBV29-1 CSVGRDRGLSRYNEQFF TGCAGCGTTGGGAGGGACAGGGGGCTTTCGAGATACAATGAGCAGTTCTTC
TRBJ1-3 few . TRBV12-3/TRBV12-4 CASSLSGAAGNTIYF TGTGCCAGCAGTTTATCGGGGGCCGCTGGAAACACCATATATTTT
TRBJ2-2 many . TRBV9 CASSGAGELFF TGTGCCAGCAGCGGGGCCGGGGAGCTGTTTTTT
TRBJ2-5 . TRBD2 TRBV12-3/TRBV12-4 CASTFSGSETQYF TGTGCCAGCACCTTTAGCGGGAGTGAGACCCAGTACTTC
TRBJ1-1 . . TRBV6-6 CASLGGTEAFF TGTGCCAGCCTGGGGGGGACTGAAGCTTTCTTT
TRBJ2-6 few . TRBV24-1 CATSDPTREGANVLTF TGTGCCACCAGTGACCCAACTCGGGAGGGGGCCAACGTCCTGACTTTC
TRBJ2-1 . . TRBV7-9 CASSQGGEQFF TGTGCCAGCAGCCAGGGCGGTGAGCAGTTCTTC
TRBJ2-3 few TRBD2 TRBV6-5 CASSLLAGGHVPSTDTQYF TGTGCCAGCAGTTTACTAGCGGGAGGGCACGTCCCTAGCACAGATACGCAGTATTTT
TRBJ1-4 . . TRBV6-2/TRBV6-3 CASSPGTARSEKLFF TGTGCCAGCAGTCCTGGGACCGCCCGTTCTGAAAAACTGTTTTTT
TRBJ2-3 . TRBD2 TRBV4-2 CASSQDPPGRAGVTDTQYF TGTGCCAGCAGCCAAGATCCCCCCGGTAGAGCGGGGGTCACAGATACGCAGTATTTT
TRBJ2-7 few TRBD1 TRBV4-1 CASSRRFPRGTGEQYF TGCGCCAGCAGCCGAAGGTTCCCCAGGGGGACCGGCGAGCAGTACTTC
TRBJ1-6 few . TRBV6-2/TRBV6-3 CASSWGAGVSPLHF TGTGCCAGCAGCTGGGGGGCCGGGGTTTCACCCCTCCACTTT
TRBJ2-1 . . TRBV9 CASSVGGESSYNEQFF TGTGCCAGCAGCGTAGGGGGGGAAAGCTCCTACAATGAGCAGTTCTTC
TRBJ2-2 . TRBD2 TRBV3-1 CASSPKEKAGATGELFF TGTGCCAGCAGCCCGAAGGAAAAAGCGGGGGCGACCGGGGAGCTGTTTTTT
TRBJ1-2 few . TRBV4-3 CASSQELGAHYGYTF TGCGCCAGCAGCCAAGAGTTGGGGGCACACTATGGCTACACCTTC
TRBJ2-1 few . TRBV6-2/TRBV6-3 CASSNYGNEQFF TGTGCCAGCAGCAACTATGGCAATGAGCAGTTCTTC
TRBJ2-7 . TRBD2 TRBV20-1 CSAGTSGSPLDEQYF TGCAGTGCTGGGACTAGCGGGAGTCCCCTCGACGAGCAGTACTTC
TRBJ2-7 . . TRBV4-1 CASSNSFYEQYF TGCGCCAGCAGCAACTCCTTCTACGAGCAGTACTTC
TRBJ2-3 . . TRBV6-4 CASSDSGPDTQYF TGTGCCAGCAGTGACTCTGGTCCAGATACGCAGTATTTT